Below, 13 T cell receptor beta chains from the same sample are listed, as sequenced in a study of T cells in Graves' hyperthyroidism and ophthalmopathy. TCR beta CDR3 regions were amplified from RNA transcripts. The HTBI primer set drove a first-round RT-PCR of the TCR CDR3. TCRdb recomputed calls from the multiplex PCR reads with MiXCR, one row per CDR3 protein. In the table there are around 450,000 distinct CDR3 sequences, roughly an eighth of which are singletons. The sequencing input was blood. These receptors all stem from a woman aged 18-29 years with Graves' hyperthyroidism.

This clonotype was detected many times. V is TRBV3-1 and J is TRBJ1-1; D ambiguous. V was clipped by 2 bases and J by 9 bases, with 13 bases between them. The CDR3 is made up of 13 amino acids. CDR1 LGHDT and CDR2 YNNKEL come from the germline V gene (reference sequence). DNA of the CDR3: TGTGCCAGCAGCCAACCAGGAAGCAGTCAAGCTTTCTTT. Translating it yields CASSQPGSSQAFF.

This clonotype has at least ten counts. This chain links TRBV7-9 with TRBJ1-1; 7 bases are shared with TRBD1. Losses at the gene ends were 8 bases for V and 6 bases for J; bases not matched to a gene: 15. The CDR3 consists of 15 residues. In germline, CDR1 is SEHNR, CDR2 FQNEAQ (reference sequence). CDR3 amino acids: CASEGLQGVYAEAFF. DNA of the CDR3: TGTGCCAGCGAGGGACTGCAGGGGGTTTATGCTGAAGCTTTCTTT.

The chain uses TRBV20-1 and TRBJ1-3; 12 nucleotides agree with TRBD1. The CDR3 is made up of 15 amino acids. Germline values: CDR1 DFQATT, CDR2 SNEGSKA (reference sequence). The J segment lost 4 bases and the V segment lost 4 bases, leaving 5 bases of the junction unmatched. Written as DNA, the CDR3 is TGCAGTGCTAAAGGGACAGGGGGCGCCGGAAACACCATATATTTT. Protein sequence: CSAKGTGGAGNTIYF.

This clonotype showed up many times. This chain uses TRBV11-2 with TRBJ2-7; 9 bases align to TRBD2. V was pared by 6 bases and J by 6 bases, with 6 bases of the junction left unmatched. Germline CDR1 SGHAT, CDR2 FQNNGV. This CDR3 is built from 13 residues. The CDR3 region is CASSFGLATEQYF. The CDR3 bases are TGTGCCAGCAGTTTCGGACTAGCGACCGAGCAGTACTTC. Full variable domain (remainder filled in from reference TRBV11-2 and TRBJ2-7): EAGVAQSPRYKIIEKRQSVAFWCNPISGHATLYWYQQILGQGPKLLIQFQNNGVVDDSQLPKDRFSAERLKGVDSTLKIQPAKLEDSAVYLCASSFGLATEQYFGPGTRLTVT.

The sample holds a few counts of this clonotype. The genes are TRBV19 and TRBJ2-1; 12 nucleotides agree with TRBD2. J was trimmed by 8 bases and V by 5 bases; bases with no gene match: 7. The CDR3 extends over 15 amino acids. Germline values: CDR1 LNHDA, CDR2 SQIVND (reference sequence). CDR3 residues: CASSSRLAGVDEQFF. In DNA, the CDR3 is TGTGCCAGTAGTTCAAGACTAGCGGGAGTAGATGAGCAGTTCTTC.

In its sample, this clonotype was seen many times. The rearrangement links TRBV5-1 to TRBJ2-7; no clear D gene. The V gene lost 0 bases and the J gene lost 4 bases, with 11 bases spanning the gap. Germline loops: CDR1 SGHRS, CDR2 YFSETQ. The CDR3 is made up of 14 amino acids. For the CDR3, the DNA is TGCGCCAGCAGCTTGGACAGTATGAAATACGAGCAGTACTTC. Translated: CASSLDSMKYEQYF.

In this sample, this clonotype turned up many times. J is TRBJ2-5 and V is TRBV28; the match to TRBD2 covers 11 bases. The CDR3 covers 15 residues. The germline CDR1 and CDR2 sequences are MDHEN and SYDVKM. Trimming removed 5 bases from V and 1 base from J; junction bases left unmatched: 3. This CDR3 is CASSPSGRSQETQYF. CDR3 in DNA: TGTGCCAGCAGTCCTAGCGGGAGGTCCCAAGAGACCCAGTACTTC.

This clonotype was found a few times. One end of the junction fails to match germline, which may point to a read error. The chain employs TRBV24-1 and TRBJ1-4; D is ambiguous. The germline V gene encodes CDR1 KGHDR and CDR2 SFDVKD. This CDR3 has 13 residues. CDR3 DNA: TGTGCCACCAGTGGTTTGCCGAATGAAAAACTGTTTTTT. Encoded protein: CATSGLPNEKLFF.

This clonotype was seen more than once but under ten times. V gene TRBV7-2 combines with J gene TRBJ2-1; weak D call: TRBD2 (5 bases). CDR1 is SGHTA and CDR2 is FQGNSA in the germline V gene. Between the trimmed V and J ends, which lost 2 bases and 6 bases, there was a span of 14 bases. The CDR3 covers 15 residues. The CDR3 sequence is CASSLNSKRLNEQFF. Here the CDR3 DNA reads TGTGCCAGCAGCTTAAACTCTAAGCGGCTCAATGAGCAGTTCTTC.

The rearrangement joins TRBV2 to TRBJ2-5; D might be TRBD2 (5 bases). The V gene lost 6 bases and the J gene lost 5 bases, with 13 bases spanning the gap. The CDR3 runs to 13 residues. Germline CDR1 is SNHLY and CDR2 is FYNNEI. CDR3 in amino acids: CASRMVGGETQYF. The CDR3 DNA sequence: TGTGCCAGCAGGATGGTAGGCGGGGAGACCCAGTACTTC.

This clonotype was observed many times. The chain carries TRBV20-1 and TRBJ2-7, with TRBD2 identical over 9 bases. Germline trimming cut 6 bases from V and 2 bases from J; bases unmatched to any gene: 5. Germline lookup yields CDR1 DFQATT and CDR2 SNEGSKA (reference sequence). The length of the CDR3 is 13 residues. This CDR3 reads CSAWTSETYEQYF. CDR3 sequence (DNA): TGCAGTGCCTGGACTAGCGAGACCTACGAGCAGTACTTC.

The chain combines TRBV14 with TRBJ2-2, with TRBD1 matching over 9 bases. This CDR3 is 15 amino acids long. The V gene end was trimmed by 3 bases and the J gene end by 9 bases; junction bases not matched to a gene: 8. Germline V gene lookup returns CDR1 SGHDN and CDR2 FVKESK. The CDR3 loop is CASSQSGTGTRELFF. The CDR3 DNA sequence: TGTGCCAGCAGCCAGTCCGGGACAGGGACCAGGGAGCTGTTTTTT.

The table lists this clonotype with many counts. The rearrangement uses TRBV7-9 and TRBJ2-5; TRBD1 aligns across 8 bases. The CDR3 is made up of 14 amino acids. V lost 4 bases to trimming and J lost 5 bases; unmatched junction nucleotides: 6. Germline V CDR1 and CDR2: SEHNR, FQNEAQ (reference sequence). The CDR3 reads CASSSRQGMETQYF. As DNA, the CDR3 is TGTGCCAGCAGCTCCCGACAGGGGATGGAGACCCAGTACTTC.